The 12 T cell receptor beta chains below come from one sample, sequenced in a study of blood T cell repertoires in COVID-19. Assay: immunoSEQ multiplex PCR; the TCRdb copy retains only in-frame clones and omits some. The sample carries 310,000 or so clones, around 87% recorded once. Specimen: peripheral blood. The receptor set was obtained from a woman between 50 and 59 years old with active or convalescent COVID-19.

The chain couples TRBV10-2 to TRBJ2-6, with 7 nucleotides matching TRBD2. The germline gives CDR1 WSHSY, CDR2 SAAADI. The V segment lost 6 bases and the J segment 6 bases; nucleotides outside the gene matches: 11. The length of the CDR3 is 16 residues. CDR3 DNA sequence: TGCGCCAGCAGGGTTGGGGAGGGATCAGAGGCCAACGTCCTGACTTTC. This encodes CASRVGEGSEANVLTF.

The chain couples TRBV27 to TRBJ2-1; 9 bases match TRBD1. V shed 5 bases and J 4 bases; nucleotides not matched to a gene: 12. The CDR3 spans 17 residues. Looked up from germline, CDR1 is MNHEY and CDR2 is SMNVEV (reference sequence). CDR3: CASSPRDREGAYNEQFF. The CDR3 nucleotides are TGTGCCAGCAGTCCCCGGGACAGGGAGGGGGCGTACAATGAGCAGTTCTTC.

The CDR3 spells CASSLGLGGLHNGYTF. CDR3 in DNA: TGTGCCAGCAGCTTAGGCCTAGGCGGCCTGCATAATGGCTACACCTTC. V is TRBV7-8 and J is TRBJ1-2; D is undetermined. CDR3 size: 16 residues. Trimming removed 1 base at V and 6 bases at J, with 18 bases between. Germline CDR1 and CDR2: SGHVS and FQNEAQ.

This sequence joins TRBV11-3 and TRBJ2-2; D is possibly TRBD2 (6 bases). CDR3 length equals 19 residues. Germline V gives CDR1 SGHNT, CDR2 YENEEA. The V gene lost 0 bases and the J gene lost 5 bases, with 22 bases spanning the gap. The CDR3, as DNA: TGTGCCAGCAGCTTAGAATTCGGGCGGGACGGGATGATAACCGGGGAGCTGTTTTTT. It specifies CASSLEFGRDGMITGELFF.

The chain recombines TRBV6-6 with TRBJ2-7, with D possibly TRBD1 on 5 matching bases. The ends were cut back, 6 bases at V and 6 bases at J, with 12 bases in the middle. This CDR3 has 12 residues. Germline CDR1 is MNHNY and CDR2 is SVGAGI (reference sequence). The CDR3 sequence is CASSVPQGEQYF. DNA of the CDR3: TGTGCCAGCAGCGTCCCCCAGGGCGAGCAGTACTTC.

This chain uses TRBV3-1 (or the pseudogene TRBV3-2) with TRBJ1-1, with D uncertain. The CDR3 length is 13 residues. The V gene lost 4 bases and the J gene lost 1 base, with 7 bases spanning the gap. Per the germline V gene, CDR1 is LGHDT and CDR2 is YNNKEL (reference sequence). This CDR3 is CASSLNRNTEAFF. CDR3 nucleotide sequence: TGTGCCAGCAGCCTGAACAGGAACACTGAAGCTTTCTTT.

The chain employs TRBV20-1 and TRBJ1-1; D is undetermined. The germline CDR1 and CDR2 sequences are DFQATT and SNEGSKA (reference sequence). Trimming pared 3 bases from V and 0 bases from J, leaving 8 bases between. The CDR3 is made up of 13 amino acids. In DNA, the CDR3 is TGCAGTGCTAGTCTACGGGTGAACACTGAAGCTTTCTTT. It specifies CSASLRVNTEAFF.

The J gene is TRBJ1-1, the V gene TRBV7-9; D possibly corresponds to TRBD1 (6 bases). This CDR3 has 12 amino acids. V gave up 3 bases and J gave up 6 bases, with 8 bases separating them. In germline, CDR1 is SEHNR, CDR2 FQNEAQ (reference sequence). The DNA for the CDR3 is TGTGCCAGCAGCTTGGACAGCTCTGAAGCTTTCTTT. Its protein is CASSLDSSEAFF. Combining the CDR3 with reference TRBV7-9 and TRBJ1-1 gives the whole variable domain DTGVSQNPRHKITKRGQNVTFRCDPISEHNRLYWYRQTLGQGPEFLTYFQNEAQLEKSRLLSDRFSAERPKGSFSTLEIQRTEQGDSAMYLCASSLDSSEAFFGQGTRLTVV.

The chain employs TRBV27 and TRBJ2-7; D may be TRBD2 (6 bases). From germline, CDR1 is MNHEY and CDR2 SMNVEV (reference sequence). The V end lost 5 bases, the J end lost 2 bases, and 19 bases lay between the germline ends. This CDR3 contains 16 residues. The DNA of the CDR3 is TGTGCCAGCAGTAGGCTCTCTGCGGGGAAAGCCTACGAGCAGTACTTC. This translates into CASSRLSAGKAYEQYF.

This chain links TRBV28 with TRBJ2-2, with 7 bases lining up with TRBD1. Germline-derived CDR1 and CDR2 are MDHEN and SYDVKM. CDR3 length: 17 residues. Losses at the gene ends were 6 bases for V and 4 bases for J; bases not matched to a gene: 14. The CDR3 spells CASRSRGRQYGTGELFF. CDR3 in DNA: TGTGCCAGCAGATCTAGGGGGCGGCAGTATGGCACCGGGGAGCTGTTTTTT.

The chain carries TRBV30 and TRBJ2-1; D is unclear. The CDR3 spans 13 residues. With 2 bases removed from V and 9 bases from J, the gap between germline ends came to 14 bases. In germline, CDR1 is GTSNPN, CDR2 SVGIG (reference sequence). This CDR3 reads CAWSSSELTEQFF. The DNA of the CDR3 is TGTGCCTGGAGTAGTTCCGAGCTAACTGAGCAGTTCTTC.

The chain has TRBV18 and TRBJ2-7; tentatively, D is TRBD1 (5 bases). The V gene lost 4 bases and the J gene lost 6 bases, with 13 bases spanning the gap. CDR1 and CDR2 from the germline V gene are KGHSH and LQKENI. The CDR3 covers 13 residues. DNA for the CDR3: TGTGCCAGCTCACGGGCAGGGTATGGCGAGCAGTACTTC. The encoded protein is CASSRAGYGEQYF.